This is a list of T cell receptor beta chains from one sample in a study of T cells in Graves' hyperthyroidism and ophthalmopathy. Each CDR3 protein is one row after TCRdb ran MiXCR on the multiplex PCR reads. Of some 300,000 distinct CDR3 sequences in the sample, roughly an eighth are singletons; the top ten hold 7.9%. Sequenced: blood. Receptor source: a woman in her 40s with Graves' hyperthyroidism. CDR3s include the opening cysteine and the closing phenylalanine or tryptophan. Each record gives: V gene, D gene, J gene, clone size, CDR3 DNA, CDR3 protein. D genes are given only for firm matches. Rows give clone size only sometimes, using once, few, many, or a class for an expanded clone.

>TRBV3-1|.|TRBJ2-1|many
TGTGCCAGCAGCCAGGGCCGCCGTGCGGTCTCCTACAATGAGCAGTTCTTC
CASSQGRRAVSYNEQFF
>TRBV29-1|TRBD2|TRBJ2-3|.
TGCAGCATAACCGGGACTAGCGGTAGCACAGATACGCAGTATTTT
CSITGTSGSTDTQYF
>TRBV5-1|TRBD2|TRBJ2-5|many
TGCGCCAGCAGACGCGGAGGCGGGAGTCAAGAGACCCAGTACTTC
CASRRGGGSQETQYF
>TRBV20-1|TRBD1|TRBJ1-2|few
TGCAGTGCTAGGGGGGACAGGGGGGGGGTTGGTGGCTACACCTTC
CSARGDRGGVGGYTF
>TRBV4-1|TRBD1|TRBJ1-1|.
TGCGCCAGCGGACAGGGCCTTCTCATGAACACTGAAGCTTTCTTT
CASGQGLLMNTEAFF
>TRBV28|TRBD1|TRBJ1-5|few
TGTGCCAGCAGCGAGGGACAGATCAATCAGCCCCAGCATTTT
CASSEGQINQPQHF
>TRBV11-2|.|TRBJ1-2|many
TGTGCCAGCAGCTCATCGGGACGCCCCCGATATGGCTACACCTTC
CASSSSGRPRYGYTF
>TRBV7-6|TRBD1|TRBJ2-7|.
TGTGCCAGCAGCTCTGGGACAGGCGGATTCTACGAGCAGTACTTC
CASSSGTGGFYEQYF
>TRBV24-1|.|TRBJ1-1|many
TGTGCCACCAGTCCCGGGGGGACCGGGGGAAGGAACACTGAAGCTTTCTTT
CATSPGGTGGRNTEAFF
>TRBV2|.|TRBJ1-1|many
TGTGCCAGCAGTGAATCCTTTGAGCCGCGGGCCACTGAAGCTTTCTTT
CASSESFEPRATEAFF
>TRBV12-5|TRBD1|TRBJ1-1|many
TGTGCTAGTGGCAACACGCGGACAGGATACACTGAAGCTTTCTTT
CASGNTRTGYTEAFF
>TRBV19|TRBD2|TRBJ2-3|.
TGTGCCAGTAGTATAGATCGAGGCGCGGGAGGAAGCACAGATACGCAGTATTTT
CASSIDRGAGGSTDTQYF
>TRBV27|.|TRBJ1-5|many
TGTGCCAGCAGTTTAGAAGGGAGCGAGCCCCAGCATTTT
CASSLEGSEPQHF
>TRBV12-5|TRBD2|TRBJ2-1|few
TGTGCTAGTGGTTTGACTAGCGGGATATACAATGAGCAGTTCTTC
CASGLTSGIYNEQFF
>TRBV20-1|.|TRBJ2-7|many
TGCAGTGCAATCCCGGGGAGCTCCTACGAGCAGTACTTC
CSAIPGSSYEQYF